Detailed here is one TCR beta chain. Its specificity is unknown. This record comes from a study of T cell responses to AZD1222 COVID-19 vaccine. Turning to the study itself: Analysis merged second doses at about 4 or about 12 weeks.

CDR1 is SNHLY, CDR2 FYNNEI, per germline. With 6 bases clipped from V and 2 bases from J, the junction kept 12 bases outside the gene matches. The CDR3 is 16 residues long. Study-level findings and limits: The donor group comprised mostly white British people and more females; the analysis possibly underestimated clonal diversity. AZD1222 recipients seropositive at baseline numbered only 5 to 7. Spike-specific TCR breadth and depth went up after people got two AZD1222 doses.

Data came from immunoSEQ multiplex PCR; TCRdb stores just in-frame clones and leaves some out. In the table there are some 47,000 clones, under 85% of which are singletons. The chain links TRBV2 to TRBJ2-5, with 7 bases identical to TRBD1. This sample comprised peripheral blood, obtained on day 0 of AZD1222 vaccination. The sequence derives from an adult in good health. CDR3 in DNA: TGTGCCAGCAGAGCCAGACAGGGATTGTGGCAAGAGACCCAGTACTTC. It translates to CASRARQGLWQETQYF.